This is a list of T cell receptor beta chains from one sample in a study of blood T cells in healthy people across ages. Each CDR3 protein gets one entry after TCRdb re-called the 5' RACE reads with MiXCR. The sample holds about 1.4 million distinct CDR3 sequences; approximately 63% are singletons and the top ten take 5% to 7%. Sequences were obtained from blood. These TCRs come from a man younger than 35 in good health. Both conserved end residues are part of each CDR3. A D gene is named only where the DNA matches it firmly. The size field is filled for only some rows; it gives once, few, many or a size class.

d_call	v_call	clone_size	cdr3_length	j_call	cdr3_aa	cdr3_nt
TRBD2	TRBV7-9	NA	16	TRBJ2-1	CASSLLIRRGGDEQFF	TGTGCCAGCAGCTTACTGATTAGGCGGGGGGGCGATGAGCAGTTCTTC
NA	TRBV2	NA	17	TRBJ1-2	CASSDLRDQLEQYGYTF	TGTGCCAGCAGTGACCTCCGGGACCAACTAGAACAATATGGCTACACCTTC
TRBD1	TRBV20-1	NA	15	TRBJ2-4	CSARDYAPGQGPQYF	TGCAGTGCTAGAGATTACGCCCCTGGACAGGGCCCTCAGTACTTC
NA	TRBV18	few	15	TRBJ2-3	CASSPNSGSTDTQYF	TGTGCCAGCTCACCCAATAGCGGAAGCACAGATACGCAGTATTTT
NA	TRBV5-1	NA	17	TRBJ2-3	CASSLGYSEASTDTQYF	TGCGCCAGCAGCTTGGGATATAGCGAGGCTAGCACAGATACGCAGTATTTT
TRBD1	TRBV5-1	NA	15	TRBJ1-2	CASSYGTGEHYGCTF	TGCGCCAGCAGCTATGGGACAGGGGAGCATTATGGCTGCACCTTC
NA	TRBV29-1	NA	14	TRBJ2-1	CSVEDGGIENEQFF	TGCAGCGTTGAAGACGGCGGGATAGAAAATGAGCAGTTCTTC
NA	TRBV6-5	NA	16	TRBJ2-3	CASSYSKGGHTDTQYF	TGTGCCAGCAGTTACTCGAAGGGCGGCCACACAGATACGCAGTATTTT
NA	TRBV7-9	NA	14	TRBJ2-4	CASSLSELKNIQYF	TGTGCCAGCAGCTTATCCGAACTCAAAAACATTCAGTACTTC
NA	TRBV25-1	NA	12	TRBJ2-7	CASSSEEHEQYF	TGTGCCAGCAGCTCGGAGGAGCACGAGCAGTACTTC
TRBD1	TRBV4-1	NA	16	TRBJ2-5	CASSQVDRAGRETQYF	TGCGCCAGCAGCCAAGTTGACAGGGCGGGTCGGGAGACCCAGTACTTC
TRBD1	TRBV20-1	NA	13	TRBJ2-3	CSAFGTETDTQYF	TGCAGTGCTTTCGGGACAGAGACAGATACGCAGTATTTT
NA	TRBV12-3/TRBV12-4	NA	12	TRBJ1-2	CASSLGGHGYTF	TGTGCCAGCAGTTTAGGGGGACATGGCTACACCTTC
NA	TRBV10-3	NA	16	TRBJ1-1	CAISGTSRQRNTEAFF	TGTGCCATCAGTGGGACCTCCCGACAGAGGAACACTGAAGCTTTCTTT
NA	TRBV20-1	once	13	TRBJ1-1	CSARQGIYTEAFF	TGCAGTGCTAGACAGGGGATTTACACTGAAGCTTTCTTT
NA	TRBV29-1	NA	15	TRBJ2-1	CSVGSGPTIYNEQFF	TGCAGCGTTGGTAGTGGACCCACCATCTACAATGAGCAGTTCTTC
NA	TRBV6-6	NA	12	TRBJ2-1	CASSYAIYEQFF	TGTGCCAGCAGTTACGCCATTTATGAGCAGTTCTTC
NA	TRBV29-1	once	11	TRBJ1-1	CSVEYGTEAFF	TGCAGCGTTGAATATGGCACTGAAGCTTTCTTT
NA	TRBV25-1	NA	14	TRBJ1-5	CASSETGRYQPQHF	TGTGCCAGCAGTGAAACGGGGCGGTATCAGCCCCAGCATTTT
NA	TRBV3-1	NA	18	TRBJ2-7	CASSQDRGGNPFHYEQYF	TGTGCCAGCAGCCAAGATCGTGGCGGGAACCCATTCCACTACGAGCAGTACTTC
NA	TRBV27	NA	12	TRBJ2-7	CASSSRFYEQYF	TGTGCCAGCAGTTCCCGTTTTTACGAGCAGTACTTC
NA	TRBV2	NA	14	TRBJ2-1	CASSDVGVYNEQFF	TGTGCCAGCAGTGACGTCGGCGTTTACAATGAGCAGTTCTTC
TRBD2	TRBV7-9	NA	17	TRBJ2-2	CASSPPAGGSNTGELFF	TGTGCCAGCAGCCCCCCAGCGGGAGGGTCTAACACCGGGGAGCTGTTTTTT
TRBD2	TRBV7-9	NA	16	TRBJ2-7	CASSFPSGTSRVEQYF	TGTGCCAGCAGCTTCCCCTCCGGGACTAGTAGGGTCGAGCAGTACTTC
TRBD2	TRBV6-2/TRBV6-3	once	21	TRBJ2-7	CASSYSGSTTLSGRYSYEQYF	TGTGCCAGCAGTTACTCGGGAAGTACGACTCTGAGCGGGAGGTACTCCTACGAGCAGTACTTC
TRBD1	TRBV7-9	NA	16	TRBJ1-1	CASSLGTGGINTEAFF	TGTGCCAGCAGCTTAGGGACAGGGGGGATAAACACTGAAGCTTTCTTT
NA	TRBV6-1	NA	14	TRBJ1-2	CASREEQGSQGYTF	TGTGCCAGCAGAGAAGAACAGGGCTCCCAGGGCTACACCTTC
NA	TRBV7-8	few	12	TRBJ2-7	CASGLVGYEQYF	TGTGCCAGCGGCTTAGTAGGATACGAGCAGTACTTC
NA	TRBV12-3/TRBV12-4	NA	15	TRBJ1-1	CACSPTSYGNTVAFF	TGTGCCTGCAGCCCAACGTCATACGGGAACACTGTAGCTTTCTTT
NA	TRBV24-1	NA	17	TRBJ1-5	CATSDSRLGFGNQPQHF	TGTGCCACCAGTGATTCCCGTTTGGGCTTCGGGAATCAGCCCCAGCATTTT
NA	TRBV16	NA	15	TRBJ2-6	CTSSLDSSGANVLTF	TGTACCAGCAGCCTAGACAGCTCTGGGGCCAACGTCCTGACTTTC
NA	TRBV29-1	few	14	TRBJ2-1	CSVAGLLMVNEQFF	TGCAGCGTTGCAGGACTGCTGATGGTAAATGAGCAGTTCTTC
NA	TRBV6-6	NA	12	TRBJ1-1	CASSYQNTEAFF	TGTGCCAGCAGTTATCAGAACACTGAAGCTTTCTTT
TRBD1	TRBV6-6	NA	15	TRBJ2-7	CASSDRGGKSYEQYF	TGTGCCAGCAGTGACAGGGGCGGGAAAAGCTACGAGCAGTACTTC
NA	TRBV20-1	NA	11	TRBJ1-2	CSARVTKGYTF	TGCAGTGCTAGAGTGACTAAGGGCTACACCTTC
NA	TRBV27	NA	14	TRBJ2-5	CASSSSTIKETQYF	TGTGCCAGCAGTTCCTCGACGATAAAAGAGACCCAGTACTTC
NA	TRBV6-5	NA	16	TRBJ2-5	CASSYYGSRQQETQYF	TGTGCCAGCAGTTACTACGGGTCCCGCCAGCAAGAGACCCAGTACTTC
NA	TRBV7-9	NA	14	TRBJ2-5	CASSLGGPFETQYF	TGTGCCAGCAGCTTAGGGGGACCCTTTGAGACCCAGTACTTC
TRBD1	TRBV6-5	NA	14	TRBJ1-5	CASSYAQGVQPQHF	TGTGCCAGCAGTTACGCACAGGGGGTTCAGCCCCAGCATTTT
NA	TRBV29-1	NA	12	TRBJ2-1	CSVEAGQNEQFF	TGCAGCGTTGAGGCGGGGCAGAATGAGCAGTTCTTC
NA	TRBV5-1	once	18	TRBJ1-6	CASSLGVTAYSRDSPLPF	TGCGCCAGCAGCTTGGGCGTAACAGCTTACTCGAGGGATTCACCCCTCCCCTTT
TRBD1	TRBV5-1	NA	17	TRBJ2-7	CASSSPGQGAIAPEQYF	TGCGCCAGCAGCTCCCCGGGACAGGGGGCGATCGCCCCCGAGCAGTACTTC
NA	TRBV27	few	14	TRBJ2-1	CASSLDPFNNEQFF	TGTGCCAGCAGTTTGGACCCATTCAACAATGAGCAGTTCTTC
NA	TRBV6-5	once	16	TRBJ1-4	CATRTGREEANEKLFF	TGTGCCACCCGAACCGGGAGGGAAGAAGCTAATGAAAAACTGTTTTTT
NA	TRBV15	few	19	TRBJ1-6	CATSRDSGGGELRNSPLHF	TGTGCCACCAGCAGAGATAGCGGTGGAGGGGAGCTTAGAAATTCACCCCTCCACTTT
NA	TRBV20-1	few	13	TRBJ1-2	CSAREAGNYGYTF	TGCAGTGCTAGAGAAGCGGGGAACTATGGCTACACCTTC
TRBD1	TRBV5-1	NA	15	TRBJ1-1	CASSLGQGALGAAFF	TGCGCCAGCAGCTTGGGACAGGGGGCGTTAGGAGCCGCTTTCTTT
NA	TRBV29-1	few	12	TRBJ2-1	CSVEFGDNEQFF	TGCAGCGTTGAATTTGGGGACAATGAGCAGTTCTTC
TRBD1	TRBV6-1	NA	12	TRBJ1-1	CASREQGLDAFF	TGTGCCAGCAGGGAACAGGGGTTGGACGCTTTCTTT
NA	TRBV7-2	few	15	TRBJ2-7	CASSQLVLRGDEQYF	TGTGCCAGCAGCCAACTAGTTCTAAGGGGAGACGAGCAGTACTTC
TRBD1	TRBV2	NA	17	TRBJ2-1	CASRIGTGANRGNEQFF	TGTGCCAGCCGGATTGGGACAGGGGCCAACCGGGGAAATGAGCAGTTCTTC
TRBD1	TRBV13	NA	16	TRBJ1-6	CASSLGFRTGDSPLHF	TGTGCCAGCAGCTTAGGTTTTCGGACAGGAGATTCACCCCTCCACTTT